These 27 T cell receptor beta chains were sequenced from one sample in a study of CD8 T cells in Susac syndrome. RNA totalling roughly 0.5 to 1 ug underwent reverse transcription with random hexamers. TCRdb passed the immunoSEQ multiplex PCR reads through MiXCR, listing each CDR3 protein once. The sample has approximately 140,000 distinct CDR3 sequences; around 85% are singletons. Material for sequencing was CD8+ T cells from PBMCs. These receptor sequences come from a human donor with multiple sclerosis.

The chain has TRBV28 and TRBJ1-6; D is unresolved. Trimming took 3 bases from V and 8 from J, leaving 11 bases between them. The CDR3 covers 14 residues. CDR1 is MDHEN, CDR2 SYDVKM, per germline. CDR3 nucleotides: TGTGCCAGCAGTTTGGTATTGGGTGATTCACCCCTCCACTTT. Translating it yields CASSLVLGDSPLHF.

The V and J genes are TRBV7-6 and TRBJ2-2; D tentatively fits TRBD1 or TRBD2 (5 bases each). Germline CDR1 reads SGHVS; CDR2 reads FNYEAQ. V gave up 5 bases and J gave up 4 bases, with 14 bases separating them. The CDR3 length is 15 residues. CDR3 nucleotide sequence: TGTGCCAGCAGCCAGCAGGGACCCCCCACCGGGGAGCTGTTTTTT. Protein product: CASSQQGPPTGELFF. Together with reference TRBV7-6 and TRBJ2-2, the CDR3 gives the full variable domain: GAGVSQSPRYKVTKRGQDVALRCDPISGHVSLYWYRQALGQGPEFLTYFNYEAQQDKSGLPNDRFSAERPEGSISTLTIQRTEQRDSAMYRCASSQQGPPTGELFFGEGSRLTVL.

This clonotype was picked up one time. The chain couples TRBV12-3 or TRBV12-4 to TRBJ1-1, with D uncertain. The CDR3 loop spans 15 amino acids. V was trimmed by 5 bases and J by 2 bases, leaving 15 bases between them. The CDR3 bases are TGTGCCAGCAGTCCAGGCGTAGGGCAAAACACTGAAGCTTTCTTT. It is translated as CASSPGVGQNTEAFF.

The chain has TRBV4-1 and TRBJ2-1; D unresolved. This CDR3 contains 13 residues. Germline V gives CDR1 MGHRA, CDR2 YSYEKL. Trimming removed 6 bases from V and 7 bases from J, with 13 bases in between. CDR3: CASRFSPVNEQFF. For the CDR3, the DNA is TGCGCCAGCAGGTTTAGCCCAGTAAATGAGCAGTTCTTC.

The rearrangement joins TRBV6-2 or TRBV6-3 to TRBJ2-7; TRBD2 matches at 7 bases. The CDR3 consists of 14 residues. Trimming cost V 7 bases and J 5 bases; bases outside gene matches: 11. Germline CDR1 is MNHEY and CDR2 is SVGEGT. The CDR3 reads CASKHGGSGNEQYV. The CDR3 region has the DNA TGTGCCAGCAAGCACGGGGGGAGTGGTAACGAGCAGTACGTC.

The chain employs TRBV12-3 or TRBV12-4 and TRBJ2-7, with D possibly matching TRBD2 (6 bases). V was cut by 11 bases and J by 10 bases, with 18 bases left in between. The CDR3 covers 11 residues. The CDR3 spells CACAGRGPQYF. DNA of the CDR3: TGTGCCTGCGCGGGAAGGGGCCCCCAGTACTTC.

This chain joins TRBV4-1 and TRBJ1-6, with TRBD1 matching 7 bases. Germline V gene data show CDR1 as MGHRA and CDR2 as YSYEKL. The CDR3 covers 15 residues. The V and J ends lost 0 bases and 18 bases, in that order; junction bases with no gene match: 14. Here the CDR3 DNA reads TGCGCCAGCAGCCAAGATCTTGGAACGGGACAGCAATGCCACTTT. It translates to CASSQDLGTGQQCHF.

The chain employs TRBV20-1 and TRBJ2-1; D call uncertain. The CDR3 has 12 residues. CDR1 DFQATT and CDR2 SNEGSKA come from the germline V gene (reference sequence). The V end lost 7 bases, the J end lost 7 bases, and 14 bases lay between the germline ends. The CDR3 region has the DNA TGCAGTGGCGTTCGTTTGGGGAATGAGCAGTTCTTC. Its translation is CSGVRLGNEQFF.

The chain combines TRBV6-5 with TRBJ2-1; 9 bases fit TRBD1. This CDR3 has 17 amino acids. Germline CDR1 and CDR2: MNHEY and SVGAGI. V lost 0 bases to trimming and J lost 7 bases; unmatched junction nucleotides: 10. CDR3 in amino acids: CASSYSAGTGGQNEQFF. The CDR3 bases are TGTGCCAGCAGTTACTCAGCAGGTACAGGGGGCCAAAATGAGCAGTTCTTC.

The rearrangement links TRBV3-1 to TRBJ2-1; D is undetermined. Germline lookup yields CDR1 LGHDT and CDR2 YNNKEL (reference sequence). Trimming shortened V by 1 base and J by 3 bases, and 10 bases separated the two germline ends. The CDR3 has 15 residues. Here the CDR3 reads CASSQGDSGYNEQFF. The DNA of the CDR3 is TGTGCCAGCAGCCAAGGAGACTCGGGCTACAATGAGCAGTTCTTC.

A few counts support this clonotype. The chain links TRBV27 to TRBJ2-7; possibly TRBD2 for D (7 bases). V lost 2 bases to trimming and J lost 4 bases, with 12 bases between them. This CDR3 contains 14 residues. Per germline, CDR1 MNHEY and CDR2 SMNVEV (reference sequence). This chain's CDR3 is CASSLGGAGYEQYV. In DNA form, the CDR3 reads TGTGCCAGCAGTTTAGGGGGGGCAGGTTACGAGCAGTACGTC.

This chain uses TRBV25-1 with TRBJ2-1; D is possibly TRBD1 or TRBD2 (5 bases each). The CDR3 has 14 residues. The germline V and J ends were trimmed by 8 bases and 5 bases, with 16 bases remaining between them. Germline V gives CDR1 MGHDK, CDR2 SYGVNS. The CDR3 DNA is TGTGCCAGCGCGTATTTGGGGGAAGACAATGAGCAGTTCTTC. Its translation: CASAYLGEDNEQFF.

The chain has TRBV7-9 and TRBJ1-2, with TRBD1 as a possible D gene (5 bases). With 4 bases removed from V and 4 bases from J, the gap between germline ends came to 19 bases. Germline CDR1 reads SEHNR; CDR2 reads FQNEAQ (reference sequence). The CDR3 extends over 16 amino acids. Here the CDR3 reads CASSSPGTGSLYGYTF. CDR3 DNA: TGTGCCAGCAGCTCACCGGGGACCGGGTCCCTCTATGGCTACACCTTC.

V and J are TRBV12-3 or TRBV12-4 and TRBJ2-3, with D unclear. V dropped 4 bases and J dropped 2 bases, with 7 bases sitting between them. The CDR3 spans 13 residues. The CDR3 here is CASSWALTDTQYF. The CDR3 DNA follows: TGTGCCAGCAGTTGGGCCCTCACAGATACGCAGTATTTT.

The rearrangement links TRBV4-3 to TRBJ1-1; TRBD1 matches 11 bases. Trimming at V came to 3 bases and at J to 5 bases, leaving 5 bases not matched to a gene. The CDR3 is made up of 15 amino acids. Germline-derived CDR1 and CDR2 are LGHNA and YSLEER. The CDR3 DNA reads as TGCGCCAGCAGCCATGGACAGGGGGCAGGGACTGAAGCTTTCTTT. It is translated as CASSHGQGAGTEAFF.

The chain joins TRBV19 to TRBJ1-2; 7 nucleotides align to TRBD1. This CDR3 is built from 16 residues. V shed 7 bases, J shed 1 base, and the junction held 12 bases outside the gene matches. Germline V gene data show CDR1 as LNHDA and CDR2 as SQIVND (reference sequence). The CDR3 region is CASNVLSGTDNYGYTF. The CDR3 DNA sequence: TGTGCCAGTAATGTGTTATCCGGGACAGATAACTATGGCTACACCTTC.

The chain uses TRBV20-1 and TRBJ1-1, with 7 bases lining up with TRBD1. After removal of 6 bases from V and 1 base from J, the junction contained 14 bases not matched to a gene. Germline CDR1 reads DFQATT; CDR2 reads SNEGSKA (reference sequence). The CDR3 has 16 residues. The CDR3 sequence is CSARDRTSAANTEAFF. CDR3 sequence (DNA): TGCAGTGCGAGGGACAGAACATCTGCCGCGAACACTGAAGCTTTCTTT.

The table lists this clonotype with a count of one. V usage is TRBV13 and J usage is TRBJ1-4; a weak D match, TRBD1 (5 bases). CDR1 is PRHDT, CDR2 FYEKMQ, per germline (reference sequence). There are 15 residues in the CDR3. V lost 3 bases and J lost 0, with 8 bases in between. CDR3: CASSFTGATNEKLFF. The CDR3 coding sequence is TGTGCCAGCAGCTTTACGGGGGCAACTAATGAAAAACTGTTTTTT.

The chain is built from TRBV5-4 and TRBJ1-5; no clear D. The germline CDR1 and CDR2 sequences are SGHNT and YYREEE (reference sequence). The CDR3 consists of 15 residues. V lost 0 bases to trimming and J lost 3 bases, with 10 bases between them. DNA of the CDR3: TGTGCCAGCAGCTTGGGGCTAGGAGACAATCAGCCCCAGCATTTT. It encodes CASSLGLGDNQPQHF.

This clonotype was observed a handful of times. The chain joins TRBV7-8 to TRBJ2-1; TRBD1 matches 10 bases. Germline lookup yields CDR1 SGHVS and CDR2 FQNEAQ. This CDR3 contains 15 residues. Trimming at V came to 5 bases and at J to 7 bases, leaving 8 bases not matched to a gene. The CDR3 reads CASSPRRTGGNEQFF. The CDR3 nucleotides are TGTGCCAGCAGCCCTCGCCGGACAGGGGGGAATGAGCAGTTCTTC. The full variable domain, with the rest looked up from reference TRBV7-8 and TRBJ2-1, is GAGVSQSPRYKVAKRGQDVALRCDPISGHVSLFWYQQALGQGPEFLTYFQNEAQLDKSGLPSDRFFAERPEGSVSTLKIQRTQQEDSAVYLCASSPRRTGGNEQFFGPGTRLTVL.

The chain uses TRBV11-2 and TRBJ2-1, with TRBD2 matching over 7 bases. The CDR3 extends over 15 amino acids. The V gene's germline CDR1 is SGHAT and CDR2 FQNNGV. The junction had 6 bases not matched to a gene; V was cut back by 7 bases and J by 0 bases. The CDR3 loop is CASIPGGHSYNEQFF. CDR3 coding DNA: TGTGCCAGCATACCGGGGGGTCACTCCTACAATGAGCAGTTCTTC.

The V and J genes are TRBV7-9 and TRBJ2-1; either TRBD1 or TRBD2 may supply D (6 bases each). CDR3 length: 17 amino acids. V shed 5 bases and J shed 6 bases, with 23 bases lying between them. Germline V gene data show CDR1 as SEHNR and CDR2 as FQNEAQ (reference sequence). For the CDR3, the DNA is TGTGCCAGCAGCCCCCCGAGTGGGAGGAAGGGGGGCAATGAGCAGTTCTTC. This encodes CASSPPSGRKGGNEQFF.

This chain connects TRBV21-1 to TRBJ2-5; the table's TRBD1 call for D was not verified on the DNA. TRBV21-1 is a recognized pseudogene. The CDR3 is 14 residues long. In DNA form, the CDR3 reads TGTGCCAGCAGCAAAGAACCAGGGGGAGAGACCCAGTACTTC. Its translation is CASSKEPGGETQYF.

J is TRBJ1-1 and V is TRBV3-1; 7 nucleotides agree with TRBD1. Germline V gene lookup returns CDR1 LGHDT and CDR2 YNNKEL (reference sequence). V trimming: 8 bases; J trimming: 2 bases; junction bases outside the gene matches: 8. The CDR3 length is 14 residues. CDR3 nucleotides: TGTGCCAGCTCGATGACAGGGACCAACACTGAAGCTTTCTTT. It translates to CASSMTGTNTEAFF.

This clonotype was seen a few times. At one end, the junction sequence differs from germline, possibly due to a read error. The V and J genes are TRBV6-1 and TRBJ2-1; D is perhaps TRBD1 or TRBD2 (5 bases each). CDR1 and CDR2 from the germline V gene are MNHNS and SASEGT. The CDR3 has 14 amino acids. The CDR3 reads CASTPRWGRTSIVF. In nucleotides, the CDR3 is TGTGCCAGCACTCCCCGGTGGGGACGGACTTCAATAGTCTTC.

The DNA of the CDR3 is TGTGCCAGCAGTTTAAATGCAGGGCTTGAAAAACTGTTTTTT. This translates into CASSLNAGLEKLFF. This rearrangement joins TRBV12-3 or TRBV12-4 to TRBJ1-4; perhaps TRBD1 as D (5 bases). V lost 2 bases and J 7 bases, leaving 11 bases between the germline ends. This CDR3 has 14 amino acids.

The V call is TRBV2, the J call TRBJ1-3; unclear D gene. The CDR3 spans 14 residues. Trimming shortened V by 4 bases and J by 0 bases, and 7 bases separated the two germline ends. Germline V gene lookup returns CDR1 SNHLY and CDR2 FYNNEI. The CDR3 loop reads CASSALSSGNTIYF. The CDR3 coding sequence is TGTGCCAGCAGTGCGCTCAGCTCTGGAAACACCATATATTTT.